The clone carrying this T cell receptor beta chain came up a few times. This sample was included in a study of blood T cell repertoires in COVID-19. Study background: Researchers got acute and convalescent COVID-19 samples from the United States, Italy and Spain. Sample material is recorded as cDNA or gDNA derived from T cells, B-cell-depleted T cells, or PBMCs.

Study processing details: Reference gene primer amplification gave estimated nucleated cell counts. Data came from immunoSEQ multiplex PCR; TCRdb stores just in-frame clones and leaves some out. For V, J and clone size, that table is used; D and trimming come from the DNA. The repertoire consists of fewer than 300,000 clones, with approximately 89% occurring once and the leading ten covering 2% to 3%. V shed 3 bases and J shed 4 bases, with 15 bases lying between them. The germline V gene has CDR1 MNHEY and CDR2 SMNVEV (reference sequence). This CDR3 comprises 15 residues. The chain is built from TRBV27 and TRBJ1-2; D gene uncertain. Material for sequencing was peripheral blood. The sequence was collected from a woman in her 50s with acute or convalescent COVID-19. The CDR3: CASSFRSPPPYGYTF. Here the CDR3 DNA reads TGTGCCAGCAGTTTTCGGTCACCCCCGCCCTATGGCTACACCTTC.